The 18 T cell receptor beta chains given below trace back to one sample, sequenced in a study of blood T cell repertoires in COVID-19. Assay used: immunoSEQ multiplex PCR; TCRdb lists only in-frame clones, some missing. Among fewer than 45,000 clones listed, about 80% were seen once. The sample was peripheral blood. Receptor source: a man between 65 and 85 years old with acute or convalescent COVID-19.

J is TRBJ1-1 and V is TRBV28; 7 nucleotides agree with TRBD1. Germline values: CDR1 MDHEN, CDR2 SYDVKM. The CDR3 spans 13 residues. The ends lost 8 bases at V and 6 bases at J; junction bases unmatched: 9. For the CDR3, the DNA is TGTGCCAGCGGGACACAGGGGCCGCCTGAAGCTTTCTTT. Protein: CASGTQGPPEAFF.

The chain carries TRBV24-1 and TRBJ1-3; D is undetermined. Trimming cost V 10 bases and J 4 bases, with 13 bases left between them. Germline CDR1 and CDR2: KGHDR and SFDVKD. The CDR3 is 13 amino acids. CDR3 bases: TGTGCCACTCAACGCAGTTCGGGAAACACCATATATTTT. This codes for CATQRSSGNTIYF.

The CDR3 sequence: CASSLLGQDNYGYTF. The CDR3 bases are TGTGCCAGCTCCTTGCTGGGACAGGATAACTATGGCTACACCTTC. The chain combines TRBV18 with TRBJ1-2; 8 nucleotides align to TRBD1. With 6 bases clipped from V and 1 base from J, the junction kept 7 bases outside the gene matches. This CDR3 region has 15 residues. Germline CDR1 and CDR2: KGHSH and LQKENI.

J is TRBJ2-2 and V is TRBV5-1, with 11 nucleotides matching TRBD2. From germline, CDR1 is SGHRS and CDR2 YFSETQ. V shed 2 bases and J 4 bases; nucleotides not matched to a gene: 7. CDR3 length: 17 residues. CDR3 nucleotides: TGCGCCAGCAGCTTCGTTCTAGCGGGGGGCGGCACCGGGGAGCTGTTTTTT. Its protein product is CASSFVLAGGGTGELFF.

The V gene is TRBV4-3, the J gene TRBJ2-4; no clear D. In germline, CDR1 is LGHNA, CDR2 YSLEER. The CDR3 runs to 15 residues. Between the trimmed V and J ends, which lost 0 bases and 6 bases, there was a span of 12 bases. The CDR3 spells CASSQERLGVNIQYF. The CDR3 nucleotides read TGCGCCAGCAGCCAAGAAAGGCTAGGAGTAAACATTCAGTACTTC.

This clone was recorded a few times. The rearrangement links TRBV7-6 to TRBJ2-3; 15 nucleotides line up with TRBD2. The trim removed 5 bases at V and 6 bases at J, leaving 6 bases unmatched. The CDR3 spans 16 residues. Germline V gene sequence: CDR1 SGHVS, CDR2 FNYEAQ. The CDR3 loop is CASSQGLAGGPDTQYF. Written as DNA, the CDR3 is TGTGCCAGCAGCCAAGGACTAGCGGGGGGGCCGGATACGCAGTATTTT.

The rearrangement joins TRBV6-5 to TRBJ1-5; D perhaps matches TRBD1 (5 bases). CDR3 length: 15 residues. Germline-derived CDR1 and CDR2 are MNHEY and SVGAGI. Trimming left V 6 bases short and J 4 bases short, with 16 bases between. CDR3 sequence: CASSTDRRPNQPQHF. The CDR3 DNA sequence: TGTGCCAGCAGCACCGACAGACGGCCAAATCAGCCCCAGCATTTT.

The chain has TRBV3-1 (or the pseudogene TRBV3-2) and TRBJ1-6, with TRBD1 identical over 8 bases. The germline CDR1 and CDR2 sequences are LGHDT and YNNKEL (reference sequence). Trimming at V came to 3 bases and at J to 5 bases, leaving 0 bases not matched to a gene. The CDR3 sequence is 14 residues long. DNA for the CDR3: TGTGCCAGCAGCCAGACAGGGGATAATTCACCCCTCCACTTT. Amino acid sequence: CASSQTGDNSPLHF.

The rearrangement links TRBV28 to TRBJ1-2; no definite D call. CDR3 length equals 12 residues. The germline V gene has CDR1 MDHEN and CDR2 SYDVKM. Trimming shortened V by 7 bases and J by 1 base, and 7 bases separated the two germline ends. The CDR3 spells CASTPSNYGYTF. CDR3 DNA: TGTGCCAGCACCCCCAGTAACTATGGCTACACCTTC.

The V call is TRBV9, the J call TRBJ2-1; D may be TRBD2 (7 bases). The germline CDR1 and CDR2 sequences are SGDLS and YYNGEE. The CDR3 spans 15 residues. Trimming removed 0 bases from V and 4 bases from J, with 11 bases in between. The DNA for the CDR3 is TGTGCCAGCAGCGTAGGGAGGGGGGGTTACAATGAGCAGTTCTTC. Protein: CASSVGRGGYNEQFF.

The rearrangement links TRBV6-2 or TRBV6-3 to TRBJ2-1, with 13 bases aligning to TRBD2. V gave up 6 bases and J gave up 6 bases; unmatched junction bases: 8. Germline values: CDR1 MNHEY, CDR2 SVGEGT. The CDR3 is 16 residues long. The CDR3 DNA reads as TGTGCCAGCAGCTCCCCCACTAGCGGGGGGGTCAATGAGCAGTTCTTC. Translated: CASSSPTSGGVNEQFF.

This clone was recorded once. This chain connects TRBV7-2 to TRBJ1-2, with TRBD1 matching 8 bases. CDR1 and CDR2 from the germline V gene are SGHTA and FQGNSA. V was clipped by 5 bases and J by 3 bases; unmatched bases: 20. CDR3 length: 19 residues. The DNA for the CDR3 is TGTGCCAGCAGCCCTAAGTCTCGGACAGGGTGGGTGGTAGACTATGGCTACACCTTC. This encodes CASSPKSRTGWVVDYGYTF.

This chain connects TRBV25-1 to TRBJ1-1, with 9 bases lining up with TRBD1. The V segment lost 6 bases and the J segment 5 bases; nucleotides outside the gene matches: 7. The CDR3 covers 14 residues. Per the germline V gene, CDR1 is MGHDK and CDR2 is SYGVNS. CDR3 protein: CASRDDRGYTEAFF. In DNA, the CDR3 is TGTGCCAGCAGGGACGACAGGGGGTATACTGAAGCTTTCTTT.

The CDR3 sequence is CASTQGFSYEQYF. CDR3 coding DNA: TGTGCCAGCACCCAGGGTTTTTCCTACGAGCAGTACTTC. The gene calls are TRBV6-5 and TRBJ2-7; D is perhaps TRBD1 (5 bases). The CDR3 totals 13 residues. Germline V gives CDR1 MNHEY, CDR2 SVGAGI. Trimming cost V 7 bases and J 1 base, with 11 bases left between them.

In DNA form, the CDR3 reads TGTGCCAGCAGCGCCCAGGGTGGATGGGCGGCTTTCTTT. Translated: CASSAQGGWAAFF. The chain has TRBV12-3 or TRBV12-4 and TRBJ1-1, with D maybe TRBD1 (5 bases). V lost 6 bases to trimming and J lost 11 bases, with 19 bases between them. The CDR3 has 13 amino acids.

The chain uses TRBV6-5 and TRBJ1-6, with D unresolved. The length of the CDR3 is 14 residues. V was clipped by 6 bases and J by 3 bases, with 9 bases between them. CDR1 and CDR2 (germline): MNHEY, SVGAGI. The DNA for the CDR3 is TGTGCCAGCAGAGAGGGAGTCTATAATTCACCCCTCCACTTT. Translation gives CASREGVYNSPLHF.

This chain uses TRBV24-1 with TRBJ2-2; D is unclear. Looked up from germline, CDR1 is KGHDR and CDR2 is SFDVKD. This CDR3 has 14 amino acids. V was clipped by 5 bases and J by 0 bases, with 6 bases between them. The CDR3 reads CATSATANTGELFF. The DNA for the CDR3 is TGTGCCACCAGTGCCACGGCGAACACCGGGGAGCTGTTTTTT.

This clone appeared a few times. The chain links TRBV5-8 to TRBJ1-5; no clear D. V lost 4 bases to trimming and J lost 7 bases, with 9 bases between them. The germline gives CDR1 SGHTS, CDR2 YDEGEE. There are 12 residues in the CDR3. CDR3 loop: CASSLDAQPQHF. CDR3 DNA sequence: TGTGCCAGCAGCCTAGATGCACAGCCCCAGCATTTT.